Listed below are T cell receptor beta chains from one sample, sequenced in a study of beta chain features in type 1 diabetes. Data came from immunoSEQ multiplex PCR; TCRdb stores just in-frame clones and leaves some out. Of 680,000 or so clones detected, 13% appear once; the ten largest clones hold 0.022%. Sequencing input: naive CD4+ T cells from blood. The origin of the receptors is a man between 18 and 29 years old with type 1 diabetes. CDR3s leave out the opening cysteine and the closing phenylalanine or tryptophan. Not all rows give a size; the values are once, few, many and, for expanded clones, a class.

size,V,J,CDR3
-,TRBV27,TRBJ2-3,ASHLGDTSTDTQY
few,TRBV4-1,TRBJ1-1,ASSQATTVNTEAF
few,TRBV14,TRBJ1-6,ASSQVSGAVNSPLH
few,TRBV18,TRBJ1-5,ASSRGQNLEPQH
few,TRBV10-3,TRBJ2-5,AINDRGQETQY
-,TRBV6-1,TRBJ1-2,ASSDEMNYGYT
few,TRBV18,TRBJ2-3,ASSPPSRLDTQY
-,TRBV6-5,TRBJ1-4,ASRSGATIEKLF
few,TRBV29-1,TRBJ2-4,SVVKEIIQY
-,TRBV27,TRBJ1-1,ASRRHGGNTEAF
-,TRBV5-1,-,ASSGDSLYQETQY
-,TRBV6-1,TRBJ2-1,ASRYNEQF
-,TRBV5-1,TRBJ2-2,ASSLGVWDGELF
once,TRBV7-2,TRBJ1-5,ASSSGTQQGSDQPQH
few,TRBV6-6,TRBJ2-1,ASSYGTVYNEQF
-,TRBV5-1,TRBJ2-5,ASSAGTGDGTQY
few,TRBV2,TRBJ2-3,ASSVDSSTDTQY
few,TRBV18,TRBJ2-1,ASSPSVTYNEQF
-,TRBV6-5,TRBJ1-2,ASRLAEGQNYGYT
few,TRBV5-6,TRBJ2-3,ASSWGLAGSDTQY
few,TRBV14,TRBJ2-7,ASSQAGRTYEQY
-,TRBV5-4,TRBJ2-1,ASSRKAGDPKSYNEQF
-,TRBV7-2,TRBJ2-5,ASSPGLAGISD
-,TRBV7-2,TRBJ1-1,ASSFGRSNTEAF
-,TRBV4-1,TRBJ2-5,ASSQDPNREGQETQY
few,TRBV25-1,TRBJ2-1,ATQKGGAGEQF
-,TRBV5-4,TRBJ1-1,ASSASEINTEAF
few,TRBV19,TRBJ1-5,ASSPLGQGSNQPQH
few,TRBV9,TRBJ2-6,ASSPSLHISGANVLT
few,TRBV6-5,TRBJ1-2,ASRATGSGGYT
few,TRBV14,TRBJ2-5,ASSPPLAGVETQY
few,TRBV11-1,TRBJ2-7,ASSFSVPSNEQY
few,TRBV13,TRBJ1-1,ASSWDRGTEAF
-,TRBV10-3,TRBJ2-2,AMKETVNTGELF
few,TRBV7-9,TRBJ2-5,ASSLEVIQETQY